Shown below are 31 T cell receptor beta chains from a single sample sequenced in a study of OX40 agonist ivuxolimab in advanced cancers. Sequenced by immunoSEQ multiplex PCR; TCRdb stores in-frame clones only, minus some. The sample yields about 80,000 clones, over 85% seen once. This specimen consisted of CD4+ or CD8+ T cells sorted from blood, obtained in a trial of the OX40 agonist ivuxolimab. These receptors came from an adult with an advanced solid tumor such as melanoma, head and neck, liver or kidney cancer.

The CDR3 loop reads CASSLAGTYTDTQYF. The CDR3 DNA reads TGTGCCAGCAGCTTAGCGGGGACTTATACAGATACGCAGTATTTT. The chain carries TRBV7-6 and TRBJ2-3; tentatively, D is TRBD2 (6 bases). The germline V gene has CDR1 SGHVS and CDR2 FNYEAQ. Trimming shortened V by 0 bases and J by 3 bases, and 10 bases separated the two germline ends. This CDR3 contains 15 residues.

The V call is TRBV27, the J call TRBJ2-5, with 9 positions matching TRBD1. This CDR3 is built from 14 residues. V gave up 4 bases and J gave up 7 bases; unmatched junction bases: 7. Germline CDR1 and CDR2: MNHEY and SMNVEV (reference sequence). This CDR3 is CASSSGTGRWTQYF. The CDR3 nucleotides read TGTGCCAGCAGTTCCGGGACAGGGCGTTGGACCCAGTACTTC.

In this sample, this clone turned up once. The V and J genes are TRBV7-6 and TRBJ2-1, with D hard to call. Trimming took 2 bases from V and 0 from J, leaving 17 bases between them. This CDR3 contains 18 residues. Germline lookup yields CDR1 SGHVS and CDR2 FNYEAQ. The CDR3 DNA is TGTGCCAGCAGCTTAAGGCCAAACGGTCTAAGCTCCTACAATGAGCAGTTCTTC. Encoded protein: CASSLRPNGLSSYNEQFF.

The DNA for the CDR3 is TGTGCCAGCACGAGGAGGACCGGGGAGCTGTTTTTT. Translating it yields CASTRRTGELFF. This chain links TRBV11-3 with TRBJ2-2, with D possibly matching TRBD2 (5 bases). Germline CDR1 SGHNT, CDR2 YENEEA. Trimming stripped 7 bases from V and 5 bases from J, with 8 bases between. The CDR3 covers 12 residues.

The rearrangement uses TRBV19 and TRBJ2-3; TRBD2 aligns across 14 bases. Germline CDR1 is LNHDA and CDR2 is SQIVND (reference sequence). CDR3 size: 16 residues. V was pared by 7 bases and J by 6 bases, with 9 bases of the junction left unmatched. The CDR3 nucleotides read TGTGCCAGTACCACTAAGGGACTAGCGGGGGCCGATACGCAGTATTTT. Translating it yields CASTTKGLAGADTQYF.

The rearrangement joins TRBV30 to TRBJ1-2; 11 bases agree with TRBD1. Trimming at V came to 4 bases and at J to 7 bases, leaving 2 bases not matched to a gene. CDR3 length: 12 amino acids. Germline lookup yields CDR1 GTSNPN and CDR2 SVGIG (reference sequence). CDR3 protein: CAWMGQGGGYTF. DNA of the CDR3: TGTGCCTGGATGGGACAGGGGGGTGGCTACACCTTC.

This clone has just one count. The chain employs TRBV11-3 and TRBJ2-7, with no clear D. Trimming shortened V by 0 bases and J by 3 bases, and 6 bases separated the two germline ends. The germline gives CDR1 SGHNT, CDR2 YENEEA. The CDR3 has 13 residues. In DNA, the CDR3 is TGTGCCAGCAGCTTAGACACCTACTACGAGCAGTACTTC. Translating it yields CASSLDTYYEQYF.

V and J are TRBV30 and TRBJ2-5; unclear D gene. Germline V CDR1 and CDR2: GTSNPN, SVGIG (reference sequence). V was clipped by 3 bases and J by 1 base, with 9 bases between them. CDR3 length equals 13 residues. The DNA of the CDR3 is TGTGCCTGGAGCCGAAGCAGCCAAGAGACCCAGTACTTC. This sequence encodes CAWSRSSQETQYF.

J is TRBJ2-1 and V is TRBV7-8, with TRBD2 matching 8 bases. Germline V CDR1 and CDR2: SGHVS, FQNEAQ. This CDR3 spans 17 amino acids. The V segment lost 2 bases and the J segment 6 bases; nucleotides outside the gene matches: 12. The CDR3 nucleotides are TGTGCCAGCAGCTTATCGGACGGGAGGGCCCGGGGCAATGAGCAGTTCTTC. It specifies CASSLSDGRARGNEQFF.

CDR3 sequence (DNA): TGTGCCAGCAGCTTACTTTCTAGCGGGAGTTCCACAGATACGCAGTATTTT. Its protein product is CASSLLSSGSSTDTQYF. The chain links TRBV7-2 to TRBJ2-3; TRBD2 aligns across 10 bases. V lost 2 bases to trimming and J lost 2 bases; unmatched junction nucleotides: 7. Per the germline V gene, CDR1 is SGHTA and CDR2 is FQGNSA. The CDR3 is 17 residues long.

The chain joins TRBV27 to TRBJ2-2; D call uncertain. In germline, CDR1 is MNHEY, CDR2 SMNVEV (reference sequence). This CDR3 region has 10 residues. The V end lost 10 bases, the J end lost 5 bases, and 5 bases lay between the germline ends. The CDR3 DNA sequence: TGTGCCATCCCTACCGGGGAGCTGTTTTTT. This sequence encodes CAIPTGELFF.

The chain has TRBV5-4 and TRBJ2-2, with TRBD2 matching 11 bases. The CDR3 consists of 15 residues. Looked up from germline, CDR1 is SGHNT and CDR2 is YYREEE (reference sequence). The J segment lost 5 bases and the V segment lost 4 bases, leaving 4 bases of the junction unmatched. CDR3 residues: CASSNGLAGTGELFF. CDR3 coding DNA: TGTGCCAGCAGCAATGGACTAGCGGGTACCGGGGAGCTGTTTTTT.

This clone was seen a handful of times. The J gene is TRBJ1-3, the V gene TRBV30; D unclear. This CDR3 spans 13 amino acids. The V end was cut by 2 bases, the J end by 16 bases, with 21 bases between. Germline V gene lookup returns CDR1 GTSNPN and CDR2 SVGIG (reference sequence). The CDR3 bases are TGTGCCTGGAGTATGGGCCCGATACCCCACACCTATTTT. Its translation: CAWSMGPIPHTYF.

This clone was seen just once. This chain connects TRBV7-9 to TRBJ1-1; D uncertain. The CDR3 sequence is 13 residues long. Trimming pared 4 bases from V and 7 bases from J, leaving 13 bases between. Germline CDR1 SEHNR, CDR2 FQNEAQ (reference sequence). CDR3 in amino acids: CASSSRTGDEAFF. DNA of the CDR3: TGTGCCAGCAGCTCCCGCACTGGGGATGAAGCTTTCTTT.

This clone was seen only once. This chain links TRBV4-1 with TRBJ1-5, with 10 bases that match TRBD1. The germline V gene has CDR1 MGHRA and CDR2 YSYEKL. V dropped 5 bases and J dropped 6; count of bases not matched to a gene: 7. The CDR3 totals 15 residues. The CDR3 loop is CASSDRDRGGQPQHF. Here the CDR3 DNA reads TGCGCCAGCAGCGACCGGGACAGGGGAGGTCAGCCCCAGCATTTT.

This clone is a singleton in its sample. The chain combines TRBV6-6 with TRBJ1-2; tentative D call: TRBD1 (6 bases). The CDR3 has 13 amino acids. The germline V and J ends were trimmed by 6 bases and 4 bases, with 12 bases remaining between them. CDR1 and CDR2 (germline): MNHNY, SVGAGI (reference sequence). The CDR3 region is CASSPDRSYGYTF. The CDR3 nucleotides are TGTGCCAGCAGCCCGGACAGATCCTATGGCTACACCTTC.

The J gene is TRBJ1-1, the V gene TRBV28; 9 bases are shared with TRBD1. The CDR3 covers 12 residues. J gave up 11 bases and V 9 bases, and 10 bases lay outside the gene matches. Germline CDR1 reads MDHEN; CDR2 reads SYDVKM. CDR3 sequence reads: CASRQGGQDAFF. CDR3 DNA: TGTGCCAGTAGACAGGGGGGTCAGGACGCTTTCTTT.

This chain joins TRBV5-3 and TRBJ1-1, with 10 bases lining up with TRBD1. TRBV5-3 is an ORF; its function is uncertain. V lost 1 base to trimming and J lost 5 bases; unmatched junction nucleotides: 8. This CDR3 contains 16 residues. The CDR3 coding sequence is TGTGCCAGAAGCTTGTGGACAGGGGGATCGGTGACTGAAGCTTTCTTT. Amino acid sequence: CARSLWTGGSVTEAFF.

This chain joins TRBV20-1 and TRBJ2-5; D may be TRBD1 (5 bases). This CDR3 has 11 amino acids. V gave up 7 bases and J gave up 2 bases, with 8 bases separating them. Looked up from germline, CDR1 is DFQATT and CDR2 is SNEGSKA (reference sequence). CDR3 sequence: CSGQQQETQYF. The CDR3 DNA sequence: TGCAGTGGACAGCAACAAGAGACCCAGTACTTC.

This chain connects TRBV7-3 to TRBJ2-3, with a weak D call TRBD1 (8 bases). This CDR3 spans 16 amino acids. The V end was cut by 7 bases, the J end by 1 base, with 18 bases between. In germline, CDR1 is SGHTA, CDR2 FQGTGA. The CDR3 DNA sequence: TGTGCCAGCAACGCCGGGGGGACAGGACGCACAGATACGCAGTATTTT. The encoded protein is CASNAGGTGRTDTQYF.

V usage is TRBV5-4 and J usage is TRBJ2-5; TRBD2 might be the D (5 bases). V lost 7 bases and J lost 5, with 18 bases in between. The germline gives CDR1 SGHNT, CDR2 YYREEE (reference sequence). This CDR3 is 14 amino acids long. CDR3 DNA: TGTGCCAGCTCGTCTCGGGGTACGGGGGAGACCCAGTACTTC. This gives the protein CASSSRGTGETQYF. Using reference TRBV5-4 and TRBJ2-5 for the parts outside the CDR3, the full variable domain is ETGVTQSPTHLIKTRGQQVTLRCSSQSGHNTVSWYQQALGQGPQFIFQYYREEENGRGNFPPRFSGLQFPNYSSELNVNALELDDSALYLCASSSRGTGETQYFGPGTRLLVL.

The rearrangement links TRBV4-3 to TRBJ2-1, with D perhaps matching TRBD2 (6 bases). V gave up 0 bases and J gave up 3 bases, with 12 bases separating them. The CDR3 is 16 amino acids. CDR1 LGHNA and CDR2 YSLEER come from the germline V gene. DNA of the CDR3: TGCGCCAGCAGCCAAGAAGAGGCTAGCGTCTACAATGAGCAGTTCTTC. Protein product: CASSQEEASVYNEQFF.

This clone was counted only a few times. This chain joins TRBV28 and TRBJ2-2; D uncertain. V shed 6 bases and J shed 7 bases, with 9 bases lying between them. The germline CDR1 and CDR2 sequences are MDHEN and SYDVKM. The CDR3 extends over 12 amino acids. The chain's CDR3 is CASRPAIGELFF. CDR3 bases: TGTGCCAGCAGACCCGCCATCGGGGAGCTGTTTTTT.

This clone was seen once. This chain connects TRBV13 to TRBJ1-2, with D possibly TRBD1 on 6 matching bases. Trimming took off 5 bases at V and 2 bases at J, with 12 bases between the two ends. The CDR3 is made up of 14 amino acids. From germline, CDR1 is PRHDT and CDR2 FYEKMQ (reference sequence). The CDR3 nucleotides read TGTGCCAGCAGCCCTGTCACAGGGAACTATGGCTACACCTTC. Amino acid sequence: CASSPVTGNYGYTF.

V gene TRBV5-1 combines with J gene TRBJ2-7; TRBD2 is a possible D gene (6 bases). Trimming removed 4 bases from V and 3 bases from J, with 14 bases in between. CDR1 SGHRS and CDR2 YFSETQ come from the germline V gene. CDR3 length: 14 residues. The DNA of the CDR3 is TGCGCCAGCAGCCCCAGGTTGGGGGGCTACGAGCAGTACTTC. It codes for CASSPRLGGYEQYF.

The V and J genes are TRBV5-4 and TRBJ2-2; D is ambiguous. CDR1 and CDR2 (germline): SGHNT, YYREEE (reference sequence). This CDR3 comprises 13 residues. The germline V and J ends were trimmed by 4 bases and 3 bases, with 7 bases remaining between them. The CDR3 reads CASSGWDTGELFF. The CDR3 nucleotides are TGTGCCAGCAGCGGCTGGGACACCGGGGAGCTGTTTTTT.

The rearrangement uses TRBV9 and TRBJ2-7; D possibly corresponds to TRBD1 (5 bases). Germline CDR1 reads SGDLS; CDR2 reads YYNGEE. V dropped 0 bases and J dropped 2 bases, with 12 bases sitting between them. This CDR3 has 15 amino acids. CDR3 residues: CASSVGDGQTYEQYF. CDR3 nucleotides: TGTGCCAGCAGCGTAGGAGATGGACAAACCTACGAGCAGTACTTC.

The chain couples TRBV5-1 to TRBJ2-5; D may be TRBD1 (5 bases). This CDR3 comprises 16 residues. CDR1 is SGHRS, CDR2 YFSETQ, per germline. The V and J ends lost 1 base and 3 bases respectively, with 16 bases between them. The CDR3: CASSLLVQGLEETQYF. The CDR3 nucleotides are TGCGCCAGCAGCTTGTTAGTGCAGGGTTTGGAAGAGACCCAGTACTTC.

The chain joins TRBV5-1 to TRBJ2-7, with D uncertain. CDR1 and CDR2 (germline): SGHRS, YFSETQ. This CDR3 contains 14 residues. V was clipped by 7 bases and J by 6 bases, with 20 bases between them. CDR3: CASRYRTITSEQYF. Here the CDR3 DNA reads TGCGCCAGCCGCTACCGCACGATCACCTCCGAGCAGTACTTC.

The gene calls are TRBV28 and TRBJ2-7; D is undetermined. The CDR3 consists of 13 residues. V was trimmed by 4 bases and J by 6 bases, leaving 13 bases between them. Germline V CDR1 and CDR2: MDHEN, SYDVKM. The CDR3 region is CASSSDPRSEQYF. DNA for the CDR3: TGTGCCAGCAGTTCCGACCCCCGTAGCGAGCAGTACTTC.

This chain's CDR3 is CASSTHADTQYF. The CDR3, as DNA: TGTGCCAGCAGTACTCATGCAGATACGCAGTATTTT. V is TRBV28 and J is TRBJ2-3; D is undetermined. CDR1 and CDR2 from the germline V gene are MDHEN and SYDVKM. The CDR3 runs to 12 residues. The germline V and J ends were trimmed by 5 bases and 4 bases, with 7 bases remaining between them.